Below, 4 T cell receptor beta chains from the same sample are listed, as sequenced in a study of OX40 agonist ivuxolimab in advanced cancers. Assay: immunoSEQ multiplex PCR; the TCRdb copy retains only in-frame clones and omits some. The sample includes around 65,000 clones, 70% to 90% seen only once; the top ten take 15% to 20%. The material sequenced was CD4+ or CD8+ T cells sorted from blood, taken in a trial of the OX40 agonist ivuxolimab. The receptors stem from an adult with an advanced solid tumor such as melanoma, head and neck, liver or kidney cancer.

The rearrangement uses TRBV11-3 and TRBJ2-2; TRBD1 agrees at 9 bases. Germline CDR1 and CDR2: SGHNT and YENEEA. CDR3 size: 15 residues. The J segment lost 4 bases and the V segment lost 5 bases, leaving 5 bases of the junction unmatched. For the CDR3, the DNA is TGTGCCAGCAGCCCGGACAGGGGTGGCACCGGGGAGCTGTTTTTT. It specifies CASSPDRGGTGELFF.

V gene TRBV27 combines with J gene TRBJ2-2; D remains unclear. CDR3 length: 15 amino acids. CDR1 is MNHEY, CDR2 SMNVEV, per germline (reference sequence). With 4 bases removed from V and 3 bases from J, the gap between germline ends came to 12 bases. CDR3 region: CASSSAASYTGELFF. Here the CDR3 DNA reads TGTGCCAGCAGTTCTGCGGCCTCCTACACCGGGGAGCTGTTTTTT.

The V gene is TRBV7-6, the J gene TRBJ1-4; D is undetermined. The V gene's germline CDR1 is SGHVS and CDR2 FNYEAQ. The CDR3 runs 15 residues. V was shortened by 1 base and J by 5 bases, with 11 bases between the two germline ends. CDR3 bases: TGTGCCAGCAGCTTAGAGATCTCGGAAAATGAAAAACTGTTTTTT. Protein: CASSLEISENEKLFF. Together with reference TRBV7-6 and TRBJ1-4, the CDR3 gives the full variable domain: GAGVSQSPRYKVTKRGQDVALRCDPISGHVSLYWYRQALGQGPEFLTYFNYEAQQDKSGLPNDRFSAERPEGSISTLTIQRTEQRDSAMYRCASSLEISENEKLFFGSGTQLSVL.

The chain recombines TRBV6-5 with TRBJ1-5; D remains unclear. Germline V gene sequence: CDR1 MNHEY, CDR2 SVGAGI. The length of the CDR3 is 13 residues. V was clipped by 0 bases and J by 6 bases, with 6 bases between them. Written as DNA, the CDR3 is TGTGCCAGCAGTTACTCGCCGGGTCAGCCCCAGCATTTT. It is translated as CASSYSPGQPQHF.